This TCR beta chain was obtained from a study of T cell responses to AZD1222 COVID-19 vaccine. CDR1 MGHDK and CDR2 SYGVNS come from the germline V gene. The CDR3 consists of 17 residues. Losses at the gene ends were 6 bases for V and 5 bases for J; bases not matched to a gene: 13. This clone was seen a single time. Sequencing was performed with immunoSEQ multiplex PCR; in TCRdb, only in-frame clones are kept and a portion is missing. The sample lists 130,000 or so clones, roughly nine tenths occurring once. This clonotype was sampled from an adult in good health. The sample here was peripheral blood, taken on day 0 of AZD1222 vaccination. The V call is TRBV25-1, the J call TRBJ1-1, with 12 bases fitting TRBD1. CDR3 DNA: TGTGCCAGCAGCCATTACACGCGGGACAGGGGGCGGACTGAAGCTTTCTTT. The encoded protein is CASSHYTRDRGRTEAFF. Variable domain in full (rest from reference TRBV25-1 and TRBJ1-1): EADIYQTPRYLVIGTGKKITLECSQTMGHDKMYWYQQDPGMELHLIHYSYGVNSTEKGDLSSESTVSRIRTEHFPLTLESARPSHTSQYLCASSHYTRDRGRTEAFFGQGTRLTVV.